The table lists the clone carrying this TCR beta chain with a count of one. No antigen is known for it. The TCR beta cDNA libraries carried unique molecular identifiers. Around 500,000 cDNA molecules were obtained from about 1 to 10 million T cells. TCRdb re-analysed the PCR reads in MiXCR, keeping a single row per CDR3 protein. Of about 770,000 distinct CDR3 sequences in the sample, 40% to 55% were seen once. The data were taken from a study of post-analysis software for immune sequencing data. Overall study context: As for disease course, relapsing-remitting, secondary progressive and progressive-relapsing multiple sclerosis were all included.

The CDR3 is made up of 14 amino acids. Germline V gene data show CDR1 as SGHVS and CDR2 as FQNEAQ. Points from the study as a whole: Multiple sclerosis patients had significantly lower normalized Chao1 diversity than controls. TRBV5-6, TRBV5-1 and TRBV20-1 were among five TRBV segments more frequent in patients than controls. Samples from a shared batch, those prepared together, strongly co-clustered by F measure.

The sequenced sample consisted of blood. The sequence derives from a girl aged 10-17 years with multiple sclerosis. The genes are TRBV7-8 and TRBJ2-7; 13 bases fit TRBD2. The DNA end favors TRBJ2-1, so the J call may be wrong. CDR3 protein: CASSLGTSGGEQFF. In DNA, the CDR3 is TGTGCCAGCAGCTTAGGGACTAGCGGGGGTGAGCAGTTCTTC.